This entry lists 18 T cell receptor beta chains sequenced from one sample in a study of regulatory T cells in long-lasting Graves disease. Libraries of TCR beta came from iRepertoire HTBI primers plus Arm-PCR of CDR3 regions. Each CDR3 protein is one row after TCRdb ran MiXCR on the multiplex PCR reads. The sample holds roughly 500,000 distinct CDR3 sequences, about 13% seen once. Specified time point: newly diagnosed GD, antithyroid drugs for less than 3 months. PBMC RNA served as the TCR library source. These data were also reused for a study on T cells in Graves' hyperthyroidism and ophthalmopathy.

Material: peripheral blood mononuclear cells (PBMCs), obtained at new diagnosis, from a patient treated with antithyroid drugs. The source of these receptors is a man under 40 with Graves disease.

With regard to this clonotype: A much larger clone differs by one base, so this may be a read error. The rearrangement links TRBV10-3 to TRBJ2-5, with D tentatively TRBD2 (6 bases). The assigned J gene may be wrong: the sequence end matches TRBJ2-1 better. This CDR3 comprises 14 residues. Germline lookup yields CDR1 ENHRY and CDR2 SYGVKD. The CDR3 sequence is CAITGWEAGNEQFF. In DNA form, the CDR3 reads TGTGCCATCACCGGCTGGGAGGCAGGGAATGAGCAGTTCTTC.

In this sample, this clonotype turned up many times. V usage is TRBV20-1 and J usage is TRBJ1-1; possibly TRBD1 for D (6 bases). The V end lost 6 bases, the J end lost 3 bases, and 14 bases lay between the germline ends. The CDR3 has 13 residues. The V gene's germline CDR1 is DFQATT and CDR2 SNEGSKA (reference sequence). CDR3: CSAKSGVHTEAFF. Here the CDR3 DNA reads TGCAGTGCAAAGTCAGGGGTACACACTGAAGCTTTCTTT.

As to this clonotype: This probably arose from a read error, given a far larger clone one base away. This chain links TRBV7-9 with TRBJ2-6, with D perhaps TRBD1 (6 bases). Germline CDR1 reads SEHNR; CDR2 reads FQNEAQ (reference sequence). The CDR3 sequence is 15 residues long. In DNA, the CDR3 is TGTGCCTGCAGCGCAGACAGGCCTGGGGCCAACGTCCTGACTTTC. Translating gives CACSADRPGANVLTF.

In this sample, this clonotype turned up many times. This chain joins TRBV5-1 and TRBJ1-5; 7 nucleotides line up with TRBD1. Trimming cost V 4 bases and J 0 bases; bases outside gene matches: 7. CDR1 and CDR2 from the germline V gene are SGHRS and YFSETQ. This CDR3 has 16 residues. In DNA, the CDR3 is TGCGCCAGCAGCCTGATGACAGGGTATAGCAATCAGCCCCAGCATTTT. Translation: CASSLMTGYSNQPQHF.

In regard to this clonotype: A single base separates this from a much larger clone, so it may be a read error. The rearrangement joins TRBV2 to TRBJ1-2; D is unclear. Trimming removed 3 bases from V and 1 base from J, with 9 bases in between. The CDR3 runs to 14 residues. Germline CDR1 and CDR2: SNHLY and FYNNEI. The CDR3 DNA reads as TGTGCCAGCAGTGATAATAGGCTTAACTATGGCTACACCTTC. Residues: CASSDNRLNYGYTF.

The rearrangement links TRBV20-1 to TRBJ2-1, with TRBD2 identical over 14 bases. This CDR3 has 18 amino acids. Germline loops: CDR1 DFQATT, CDR2 SNEGSKA (reference sequence). J gave up 5 bases and V 3 bases, and 12 bases lay outside the gene matches. The DNA for the CDR3 is TGCAGTGCTAGGGACCGAAGACTAGCGGGAGGGTTCGACAATGAGCAGTTCTTC. Its protein is CSARDRRLAGGFDNEQFF.

This clonotype has at least ten counts. The chain couples TRBV30 to TRBJ2-1; the match to TRBD2 covers 9 bases. Germline V CDR1 and CDR2: GTSNPN, SVGIG (reference sequence). The CDR3 runs 18 residues. V was pared by 2 bases and J by 6 bases, with 17 bases of the junction left unmatched. CDR3 DNA sequence: TGTGCCTGGAGTTCCCTTAGCGGGAGTGCTAATGGCGGCAATGAGCAGTTCTTC. Residues: CAWSSLSGSANGGNEQFF.

This clonotype turned up a few times. The chain links TRBV14 to TRBJ2-7; D is unresolved. Germline V gene sequence: CDR1 SGHDN, CDR2 FVKESK. Trimming took off 0 bases at V and 5 bases at J, with 11 bases between the two ends. The CDR3 loop spans 14 amino acids. The CDR3 region is CASSQDYSRDEQYF. As DNA, the CDR3 is TGTGCCAGCAGCCAAGACTACAGTCGAGACGAGCAGTACTTC.

A few counts support this clonotype. The chain recombines TRBV6-4 with TRBJ1-2; the D gene is possibly TRBD1 (5 bases). The CDR3 has 13 residues. The germline V gene encodes CDR1 MRHNA and CDR2 SNTAGT. Trimming cost V 0 bases and J 9 bases, with 11 bases left between them. In DNA form, the CDR3 reads TGTGCCAGCAGTGACTCGGGGCGTGGTAGCTACACCTTC. Translating gives CASSDSGRGSYTF.

This clonotype was seen many times. V usage is TRBV12-3 or TRBV12-4 and J usage is TRBJ2-1; maybe TRBD1 (7 bases). CDR3 length: 13 residues. Trimming took 7 bases from V and 10 from J, leaving 17 bases between them. The CDR3 DNA reads as TGTGCCAGCACCGACCTCAGGGGGGTAGAGCAGTTCTTC. Its protein product is CASTDLRGVEQFF.

As regards this clonotype: Because the CDR3 is missing its conserved closing phenylalanine or tryptophan, this is likely a read error. The chain is built from TRBV6-1 and TRBJ1-2; D might be TRBD1 (5 bases). Germline CDR1 MNHNS, CDR2 SASEGT. With 10 bases removed from V and 8 bases from J, the gap between germline ends came to 23 bases. The CDR3 contains 14 residues. The CDR3 DNA is TGTGCCATTCAACGTTGGGGCACCCTTCAGGGCTACACCCTC. Translated: CAIQRWGTLQGYTL.

There are many counts of this clonotype. The chain carries TRBV30 and TRBJ1-1; unclear D gene. Germline lookup yields CDR1 GTSNPN and CDR2 SVGIG (reference sequence). The germline V and J ends were trimmed by 2 bases and 9 bases, with 13 bases remaining between them. The length of the CDR3 is 12 residues. CDR3 in DNA: TGTGCCTGGAGTCCGACCTCCGGGAAAGCTTTCTTT. Its protein is CAWSPTSGKAFF.

This clonotype was detected a few times. This chain uses TRBV25-1 with TRBJ1-5; D is possibly TRBD1 (6 bases). The CDR3 is 13 amino acids. Germline CDR1 and CDR2: MGHDK and SYGVNS. V shed 2 bases and J shed 5 bases, with 7 bases lying between them. The CDR3 sequence is CASSETGYQPQHF. CDR3 in DNA: TGTGCCAGCAGTGAAACAGGGTATCAGCCCCAGCATTTT.

This clonotype turned up a few times. The V and J genes are TRBV9 and TRBJ2-1, with 10 positions matching TRBD2. V was clipped by 0 bases and J by 8 bases; unmatched bases: 5. CDR1 and CDR2 from the germline V gene are SGDLS and YYNGEE. The CDR3 is 15 residues long. CDR3 loop: CASSVASGSSDEQFF. In DNA form, the CDR3 reads TGTGCCAGCAGCGTAGCTAGCGGGAGTAGTGATGAGCAGTTCTTC.

This clonotype was counted at least ten times. V is TRBV20-1 and J is TRBJ2-3, with TRBD2 identical over 7 bases. Germline V gene sequence: CDR1 DFQATT, CDR2 SNEGSKA (reference sequence). CDR3 length: 16 amino acids. The ends lost 0 bases at V and 6 bases at J; junction bases unmatched: 12. Here the CDR3 reads CSARDLMRELMDTQYF. The CDR3 DNA follows: TGCAGTGCTAGAGATTTGATGCGGGAGCTGATGGATACGCAGTATTTT.

This clonotype has a count of ten or more. The chain is built from TRBV11-2 and TRBJ2-7, with TRBD1 identical over 8 bases. This CDR3 is 14 amino acids long. Losses at the gene ends were 6 bases for V and 5 bases for J; bases not matched to a gene: 9. Germline CDR1 reads SGHAT; CDR2 reads FQNNGV. CDR3 sequence reads: CASSPRTGRDEQYF. The CDR3 DNA reads as TGTGCCAGCAGTCCTCGGACAGGGCGCGACGAGCAGTACTTC.

This clonotype was counted between two and nine times. The genes are TRBV19 and TRBJ1-1; a weak D match, TRBD1 (5 bases). Between the trimmed V and J ends, which lost 6 bases and 0 bases, there was a span of 11 bases. The CDR3 spans 14 residues. The germline V gene encodes CDR1 LNHDA and CDR2 SQIVND (reference sequence). In DNA form, the CDR3 reads TGTGCCAGTAGGCGAGGGGCGGTGAACACTGAAGCTTTCTTT. Its translation: CASRRGAVNTEAFF.

The chain joins TRBV24-1 to TRBJ2-3; 10 bases are shared with TRBD1. The CDR3 contains 15 residues. Trimming removed 3 bases from V and 4 bases from J; junction bases left unmatched: 3. Germline V lookup: CDR1 KGHDR, CDR2 SFDVKD. Written as DNA, the CDR3 is TGTGCCACCAGTGATGGGACAGGGGAACCAGATACGCAGTATTTT. Its protein product is CATSDGTGEPDTQYF.